The rows below give T cell receptor beta chains drawn from one sample of a study of cytomegalovirus exposure and HLA in healthy donors. The method was immunoSEQ multiplex PCR; TCRdb's version includes in-frame clones alone and lacks a portion of them. Of around 150,000 clones in the sample, roughly 79% were seen once. The material sequenced was PBMCs. These TCRs come from a man aged 18 to 30 in good health and CMV-seropositive. CDR3s include the opening cysteine and the closing phenylalanine or tryptophan. The order of the fields is J gene, D gene, V gene, clone size, CDR3 protein, CDR3 DNA. D genes are given only for firm matches. Clone size appears in some rows only: once, few, many, or a class for an expanded clone.

J: TRBJ2-2; D: TRBD2; V: TRBV29-1; size: -; CDR3: CSVIAVGGNTGELFF; DNA: TGCAGCGTTATAGCAGTGGGGGGGAACACCGGAGAGCTGTTTTTT
J: TRBJ2-3; D: -; V: TRBV11-2; size: -; CDR3: CASSLYGSGGARTDTQYF; DNA: TGTGCCAGCAGCTTATATGGGAGTGGGGGGGCCCGCACAGATACGCAGTATTTT
J: TRBJ2-7; D: -; V: TRBV19; size: -; CDR3: CASSTFYEQYF; DNA: TGTGCCAGTAGTACGTTCTACGAGCAGTACTTC
J: TRBJ1-2; D: TRBD1; V: TRBV9; size: -; CDR3: CASSVGDRWGYTF; DNA: TGTGCCAGCAGCGTAGGGGACAGGTGGGGCTACACCTTC
J: TRBJ1-1; D: -; V: TRBV7-2; size: -; CDR3: CASSPRIGEDTEAFF; DNA: TGTGCCAGCAGCCCACGCATCGGGGAGGACACTGAAGCTTTCTTT
J: TRBJ2-1; D: TRBD2; V: TRBV4-1; size: -; CDR3: CASSLLLGTSGGAWEQFF; DNA: TGCGCCAGCAGCCTTTTACTCGGGACTAGTGGGGGGGCCTGGGAGCAGTTCTTC
J: TRBJ2-6; D: TRBD1; V: TRBV28; size: once; CDR3: CASSSGTVRANVLTF; DNA: TGTGCCAGCAGTTCCGGGACAGTGAGGGCCAACGTCCTGACTTTC
J: TRBJ1-2; D: TRBD1; V: TRBV27; size: few; CDR3: CASSIGQGVRGYTF; DNA: TGTGCCAGCAGTATAGGACAGGGGGTACGTGGCTACACCTTC
J: TRBJ1-1; D: -; V: TRBV6-6; size: once; CDR3: CASHERTVNTEAFF; DNA: TGTGCCAGCCATGAGAGGACAGTGAACACTGAAGCTTTCTTT
J: TRBJ1-5; D: TRBD1; V: TRBV2; size: -; CDR3: CASSDRPGGNQPQHF; DNA: TGTGCCAGCAGTGATCGTCCAGGGGGAAATCAGCCCCAGCATTTT
J: TRBJ1-1; D: -; V: TRBV9; size: -; CDR3: CASSQLISAEAFF; DNA: TGTGCCAGCAGTCAACTAATCTCGGCTGAAGCTTTCTTT